The clone carrying this TCR beta chain showed up just once. Its antigen is still unknown. The sample comes from a study of cytotoxic CD8 clonotypes in ibrutinib-treated CLL. Study-wide context: Response material was collected after a median around 12 months of treatment, range 6 to 36.

Only in-frame clones appear in the TCRdb table, and some are missing; sequencing was by immunoSEQ multiplex PCR. The sample holds fewer than 400,000 clones, over 55% seen once. Study observations and caveats: Patients showed higher baseline clonality than age-matched healthy donors, and it tracked circulating CD8+ T-cell counts. Among the clonotypes, public ones were uncommon and contracted or held stable on treatment.

Germline lookup yields CDR1 SGHRS and CDR2 YFSETQ. V was shortened by 0 bases and J by 7 bases, with 19 bases between the two germline ends. This CDR3 spans 17 amino acids. This receptor was obtained from a human donor with chronic lymphocytic leukemia. V and J are TRBV5-1 and TRBJ1-4, with D possibly being TRBD1 (5 bases). The sample here was PBMCs, taken after 36 months of ibrutinib treatment. The CDR3 here is CASSLDPPGAGGEKLFF. The CDR3 DNA sequence: TGCGCCAGCAGCTTGGACCCCCCTGGGGCCGGGGGTGAAAAACTGTTTTTT. The complete variable domain, with remaining parts taken from reference TRBV5-1 and TRBJ1-4, reads KAGVTQTPRYLIKTRGQQVTLSCSPISGHRSVSWYQQTPGQGLQFLFEYFSETQRNKGNFPGRFSGRQFSNSRSEMNVSTLELGDSALYLCASSLDPPGAGGEKLFFGSGTQLSVL.